Shown below are 13 T cell receptor gamma chains from a single sample sequenced in a study of intestinal T cells in coeliac disease. The TRG library came from 200 to 250 ng of biopsy DNA amplified with LymphoTrack primers. TCRdb fed the multiplex PCR reads into CATT to redo clone calling. The repertoire holds approximately 680 gamma-chain clones, with roughly 49% as singletons. Genomic DNA came from ten approximately 5-µm formalin-fixed paraffin-embedded scrolls per case. Sequences were obtained from a duodenal biopsy. These receptor sequences come from a human donor with celiac disease.

The chain carries TRGV10 and TRGJP1. TRGV10 is labeled an ORF, and its function is uncertain. Germline trimming cut 8 bases from V and 1 base from J; bases unmatched to any gene: 29. CDR3 length equals 22 residues. The chain's CDR3 is CAAWDPPHPLNLVLTTGWFKIF. Written as DNA, the CDR3 is TGTGCTGCGTGGGACCCCCCTCACCCCTTAAATCTAGTCCTTACCACTGGTTGGTTCAAGATATTT.

By its share, this clone is large (0.1 to 1%). V is TRGV8 and J is TRGJ1 or TRGJ2. V gave up 5 bases and J gave up 1 base; unmatched junction bases: 2. Germline CDR1 is VENAVY and CDR2 is YDSYNSRV. The CDR3 length is 12 residues. CDR3 region: CATWVNYYKKLF. The CDR3 DNA sequence: TGTGCCACCTGGGTCAATTATTATAAGAAACTCTTT.

This clone ranks as large (0.1 to 1%). The rearrangement joins TRGV3 to TRGJ1 or TRGJ2. Trimming removed 5 bases from V and 2 bases from J; junction bases left unmatched: 3. This CDR3 region has 12 residues. Per the germline V gene, CDR1 is VTNTFY and CDR2 is YDVSTARD (reference sequence). CDR3 protein: CATWVYYYKKLF. As DNA, the CDR3 is TGTGCCACCTGGGTCTATTATTATAAGAAACTCTTT.

This clone is termed large (0.1 to 1%). Written as DNA, the CDR3 is TGTGCCACCTGGGATGGGCCGAGATATTATAAGAAACTCTTT. This codes for CATWDGPRYYKKLF. This chain links TRGV4 with TRGJ1 or TRGJ2. The CDR3 has 14 amino acids. The germline CDR1 and CDR2 sequences are EGSTGY and YDSYTSSV. With 0 bases clipped from V and 4 bases from J, the junction kept 6 bases outside the gene matches.

The chain has TRGV10 and TRGJP1. TRGV10 is an ORF, and what it does is uncertain. Trimming cost V 8 bases and J 15 bases; bases outside gene matches: 10. CDR3 length: 11 amino acids. The CDR3 here is CAAWVVVVKIF. The CDR3 coding sequence is TGTGCTGCGTGGGTAGTGGTTGTCAAGATATTT.

In the case of this clone: The same CDR3 can be traced to other DNA sequences in this sample. This rearrangement joins TRGV11 to TRGJP1. TRGV11 is an ORF for which the function is uncertain. This CDR3 region has 21 residues. J lost 0 bases, V lost 0 bases, and 16 bases had no gene match. CDR3 DNA sequence: TGTGCCTGCTGGATTAGGCACGTAGCAAAAATCGAAAATACCACTGGTTGGTTCAAGATATTT. It codes for CACWIRHVAKIENTTGWFKIF.

This chain uses TRGV11 with TRGJ1 or TRGJ2. TRGV11 is filed as an ORF, its function uncertain. The CDR3 sequence is 9 residues long. The J segment lost 16 bases and the V segment lost 8 bases, leaving 8 bases of the junction unmatched. In nucleotides, the CDR3 is TGTGCCTGCTGGAGGGGCAGGCTCTTT. Its translation: CACWRGRLF.

The chain carries TRGV10 and TRGJ1 or TRGJ2. TRGV10 is noted as an ORF with a role that remains uncertain. V lost 8 bases and J lost 12; bases outside the gene matches: 8. This CDR3 has 10 residues. Here the CDR3 reads CAAWDSGKLF. CDR3 in DNA: TGTGCTGCGTGGGATAGTGGGAAACTCTTT.

This sequence joins TRGV8 and TRGJP1. V lost 8 bases and J lost 0; bases outside the gene matches: 12. This CDR3 has 16 amino acids. Germline V gene data show CDR1 as VENAVY and CDR2 as YDSYNSRV. The CDR3 reads CATLAVWYTTGWFKIF. For the CDR3, the DNA is TGTGCCACCTTGGCGGTTTGGTATACCACTGGTTGGTTCAAGATATTT.

This clone was observed a few times. The chain couples TRGV11 to TRGJP1. TRGV11 is given ORF status, its function remaining uncertain. The CDR3 sequence is 21 residues long. V lost 0 bases, J lost 2 bases, and 18 bases stayed unmatched. The CDR3 sequence is CACWIRHVAKSKITTGWFKIF. CDR3 coding DNA: TGTGCCTGCTGGATTAGGCACGTAGCAAAATCGAAAATAACCACTGGTTGGTTCAAGATATTT.

This clone was recorded a few times. Possible read error: a much larger clone is one base away. The same CDR3 is also encoded by other DNA sequences in this sample. J is TRGJ1 or TRGJ2 and V is TRGV4. The CDR3 contains 14 residues. The germline gives CDR1 EGSTGY, CDR2 YDSYTSSV. The CDR3 reads CATWDGDNYYKKLF. DNA of the CDR3: TGCGCCACCTGGGATGGGGATAATTATTATAAGAAACTCTTT.

V usage is TRGV8 and J usage is TRGJP1. From germline, CDR1 is VENAVY and CDR2 YDSYNSRV. The CDR3 is 14 amino acids. V shed 9 bases, J shed 0 bases, and the junction held 7 bases outside the gene matches. This chain's CDR3 is CATPRNTTGWFKIF. The CDR3 DNA reads as TGTGCCACCCCCCGAAATACCACTGGTTGGTTCAAGATATTT.

This clone has a handful of counts. The genes are TRGV8 and TRGJ1 or TRGJ2. Germline assignment: CDR1 VENAVY and CDR2 YDSYNSRV. The CDR3 contains 12 residues. Trimming took 8 bases from V and 6 from J; bases not matched to a gene: 10. This chain's CDR3 is CATFASLYKKLF. The DNA for the CDR3 is TGTGCCACCTTTGCCAGTCTTTATAAGAAACTCTTT.